This entry lists 26 T cell receptor beta chains sequenced from one sample in a study of blood T cell repertoires in COVID-19. Here immunoSEQ multiplex PCR was the method, and the copy in TCRdb shows in-frame clones only, minus some. This repertoire shows 200,000 to 300,000 clones, roughly 80% found once; its top ten account for around 7.5%. Sequencing input: peripheral blood. Source of these receptors: a woman of 80 years or more with COVID-19, enrolled during active disease.

The chain couples TRBV24-1 to TRBJ2-5; D is possibly TRBD2 (5 bases). Trimming stripped 0 bases from V and 2 bases from J, with 30 bases between. Germline loops: CDR1 KGHDR, CDR2 SFDVKD. The CDR3 extends over 22 amino acids. Written as DNA, the CDR3 is TGTGCCACCAGTGATTTGGGTGGACTCCGCGCTTGGCGAAAGGTAGATCAAGAGACCCAGTACTTC. It codes for CATSDLGGLRAWRKVDQETQYF.

V usage is TRBV5-1 and J usage is TRBJ1-4; D may be TRBD1 (6 bases). V was pared by 3 bases and J by 0 bases, with 21 bases between. The CDR3 runs to 19 residues. CDR1 and CDR2 (germline): SGHRS, YFSETQ. Written as DNA, the CDR3 is TGCGCCAGCAGCTGGGGCCGGGACACCGGATCGACAACTAATGAAAAACTGTTTTTT. Amino acids: CASSWGRDTGSTTNEKLFF.

The gene calls are TRBV2 and TRBJ2-4; perhaps TRBD1 as D (5 bases). This CDR3 region has 15 residues. The germline CDR1 and CDR2 sequences are SNHLY and FYNNEI. V lost 8 bases and J lost 0, with 14 bases in between. DNA of the CDR3: TGTGCCAGCGAGCAGGGCTCCGTAGCCAAAAACATTCAGTACTTC. As protein: CASEQGSVAKNIQYF.

Only a few counts were recorded for this clone. The chain employs TRBV18 and TRBJ1-2; TRBD1 matches 7 bases. V dropped 7 bases and J dropped 4; count of bases not matched to a gene: 9. This CDR3 has 14 amino acids. Germline lookup yields CDR1 KGHSH and CDR2 LQKENI. Written as DNA, the CDR3 is TGTGCCAGCTTAGGGACAGCCACCGGCTATGGCTACACCTTC. This translates into CASLGTATGYGYTF.

CDR3 loop: CASSPPGGRGYNEQFF. CDR3 sequence (DNA): TGTGCCAGCAGCCCCCCGGGGGGGCGGGGCTACAATGAGCAGTTCTTC. This sequence joins TRBV3-1 (or the pseudogene TRBV3-2) and TRBJ2-1, with TRBD2 matching over 8 bases. CDR1 and CDR2 (germline): LGHDT, YNNKEL (reference sequence). The trim removed 4 bases at V and 3 bases at J, leaving 8 bases unmatched. The CDR3 runs to 16 residues.

The rearrangement joins TRBV7-8 to TRBJ1-6, with TRBD1 matching 9 bases. Per the germline V gene, CDR1 is SGHVS and CDR2 is FQNEAQ. This CDR3 contains 17 residues. The J segment lost 6 bases and the V segment lost 2 bases, leaving 8 bases of the junction unmatched. CDR3 nucleotide sequence: TGTGCCAGCAGCTTACATACAGGGGGCCTAAGTAATTCACCCCTCCACTTT. Protein product: CASSLHTGGLSNSPLHF.

This chain uses TRBV7-6 with TRBJ2-5, with D hard to call. CDR1 and CDR2 (germline): SGHVS, FNYEAQ. The CDR3 runs 13 residues. V lost 2 bases and J lost 2, with 6 bases in between. The CDR3 is CASSLIQQETQYF. The CDR3 coding sequence is TGTGCCAGCAGCTTAATACAGCAAGAGACCCAGTACTTC.

The chain is built from TRBV5-1 and TRBJ1-5; TRBD1 matches at 8 bases. CDR3 size: 16 residues. V lost 1 base, J lost 6 bases, and 9 bases stayed unmatched. Germline assignment: CDR1 SGHRS and CDR2 YFSETQ. The CDR3 nucleotides read TGCGCCAGCAGCTTGACTGGCAGGGGGCTAGGTCAGCCCCAGCATTTT. Its translation is CASSLTGRGLGQPQHF. Full variable domain (missing parts from reference TRBV5-1 and TRBJ1-5): KAGVTQTPRYLIKTRGQQVTLSCSPISGHRSVSWYQQTPGQGLQFLFEYFSETQRNKGNFPGRFSGRQFSNSRSEMNVSTLELGDSALYLCASSLTGRGLGQPQHFGDGTRLSIL.

The chain links TRBV5-6 to TRBJ2-5; 7 bases fit TRBD1. With 8 bases clipped from V and 4 bases from J, the junction kept 11 bases outside the gene matches. The germline CDR1 and CDR2 sequences are SGHDT and YYEEEE. The CDR3 is 14 amino acids. In nucleotides, the CDR3 is TGTGCCAGTAGGGGGCAGGGTAAGGGAGAGACCCAGTACTTC. Translating it yields CASRGQGKGETQYF.

The V gene is TRBV7-9, the J gene TRBJ2-1; TRBD1 aligns across 8 bases. The V gene's germline CDR1 is SEHNR and CDR2 FQNEAQ (reference sequence). The V segment lost 5 bases and the J segment 9 bases; nucleotides outside the gene matches: 6. The CDR3 covers 13 residues. CDR3 sequence reads: CASSVRQGTEQFF. The CDR3 bases are TGTGCCAGCAGCGTCCGACAGGGGACTGAGCAGTTCTTC.

The rearrangement uses TRBV7-2 and TRBJ2-7, with 9 bases matching TRBD2. With 4 bases clipped from V and 9 bases from J, the junction kept 10 bases outside the gene matches. The CDR3 extends over 14 amino acids. The germline V gene encodes CDR1 SGHTA and CDR2 FQGNSA. The chain's CDR3 is CASSSGGRAGPQYF. The CDR3 nucleotides are TGTGCCAGCAGCTCGGGCGGGAGGGCCGGGCCGCAGTACTTC.

This rearrangement joins TRBV6-5 to TRBJ1-6; TRBD1 matches 9 bases. This CDR3 spans 15 amino acids. V lost 5 bases, J lost 9 bases, and 8 bases stayed unmatched. Germline V gene sequence: CDR1 MNHEY, CDR2 SVGAGI. In DNA, the CDR3 is TGTGCCAGCAGTCCTGGGACAGGGAGAGCTTCACCCCTCCACTTT. This translates into CASSPGTGRASPLHF.

The chain combines TRBV5-4 with TRBJ2-7; 8 nucleotides line up with TRBD2. Germline lookup yields CDR1 SGHNT and CDR2 YYREEE (reference sequence). V lost 3 bases to trimming and J lost 0 bases; unmatched junction nucleotides: 5. The CDR3 contains 15 residues. CDR3 bases: TGTGCCAGCAGCTCGGGAGGGCCCTCCTCCTACGAGCAGTACTTC. It encodes CASSSGGPSSYEQYF.

This chain joins TRBV9 and TRBJ2-7; 7 bases align to TRBD1. Germline CDR1 is SGDLS and CDR2 is YYNGEE. The CDR3 is made up of 13 amino acids. V shed 3 bases, J shed 2 bases, and the junction held 2 bases outside the gene matches. The CDR3 loop reads CASSAGQAYEQYF. CDR3 sequence (DNA): TGTGCCAGCAGCGCCGGACAGGCCTACGAGCAGTACTTC.

The chain combines TRBV19 with TRBJ2-3; D is undetermined. CDR3 length: 15 amino acids. V shed 0 bases and J shed 2 bases, with 9 bases lying between them. CDR1 LNHDA and CDR2 SQIVND come from the germline V gene (reference sequence). Written as DNA, the CDR3 is TGTGCCAGTAGTATAGACGGAGTTCCCACAGATACGCAGTATTTT. It codes for CASSIDGVPTDTQYF.

This clone was detected only once. This chain joins TRBV12-3 or TRBV12-4 and TRBJ1-4; 10 bases are shared with TRBD1. J was trimmed by 10 bases and V by 5 bases; bases with no gene match: 4. The CDR3 covers 13 residues. CDR3 sequence: CASSTDRGGKLFF. The CDR3 DNA sequence: TGTGCCAGCAGTACGGACAGGGGGGGAAAACTGTTTTTT.

This clone has just a few counts. The CDR3 DNA follows: TGTGCCAGCATCACACGCGGATCTGAAGCTTTCTTT. Translation: CASITRGSEAFF. The V call is TRBV6-5, the J call TRBJ1-1; D is ambiguous. Germline loops: CDR1 MNHEY, CDR2 SVGAGI. CDR3 size: 12 residues. Trimming removed 7 bases at V and 6 bases at J, with 12 bases between.

The chain is built from TRBV5-1 and TRBJ2-7, with 10 nucleotides matching TRBD1. Per germline, CDR1 SGHRS and CDR2 YFSETQ. Trimming cost V 3 bases and J 7 bases; bases outside gene matches: 10. This CDR3 spans 15 amino acids. In DNA, the CDR3 is TGCGCCAGCAGCTCGTCGGGACAGGGGTTGGGAGAGCAGTACTTC. It specifies CASSSSGQGLGEQYF.

The chain couples TRBV7-8 to TRBJ2-5; D is unclear. CDR1 is SGHVS and CDR2 is FQNEAQ in the germline V gene. The CDR3 length is 15 residues. V dropped 3 bases and J dropped 6 bases, with 17 bases sitting between them. The CDR3 bases are TGTGCCAGCAGCTTTTTGGCTAGGAGTTTGAAGACCCAGTACTTC. Translated, it gives CASSFLARSLKTQYF.

The sample holds one count of this clone. The CDR3 DNA follows: TGTGCCAGCAGCTCAGGACCCGGACGACAGGTAGAAGCTTTCTTT. This translates into CASSSGPGRQVEAFF. The rearrangement joins TRBV5-5 to TRBJ1-1, with a possible D match to TRBD1 (6 bases). Germline loops: CDR1 SGHKS, CDR2 YYEKEE (reference sequence). There are 15 residues in the CDR3. The germline V and J ends were trimmed by 3 bases and 8 bases, with 20 bases remaining between them.

This clone was recorded a few times. The rearrangement links TRBV5-1 to TRBJ1-6; the D is unclear. The CDR3 spans 14 residues. V lost 7 bases to trimming and J lost 6 bases, with 14 bases between them. The germline CDR1 and CDR2 sequences are SGHRS and YFSETQ. CDR3 in DNA: TGCGCCAGCCGAGTCTCCCGGGGTAATTCACCCCTCCACTTT. Its protein is CASRVSRGNSPLHF.

The V call is TRBV5-8, the J call TRBJ2-3; D may be TRBD2 (5 bases). The germline CDR1 and CDR2 sequences are SGHTS and YDEGEE. The V and J ends lost 4 bases and 5 bases respectively, with 14 bases between them. This CDR3 is built from 14 residues. In nucleotides, the CDR3 is TGTGCCAGCAGCGGCGAGGGAGAGGGAGATACGCAGTATTTT. Translated, it gives CASSGEGEGDTQYF.

The chain has TRBV7-8 and TRBJ1-5; 7 positions agree with TRBD1. This CDR3 has 13 amino acids. The germline gives CDR1 SGHVS, CDR2 FQNEAQ. J lost 7 bases, V lost 5 bases, and 5 bases had no gene match. The CDR3 protein is CASSHDRAQPQHF. CDR3 in DNA: TGTGCCAGCAGCCACGACAGGGCCCAGCCCCAGCATTTT.

This clone appeared once. The chain uses TRBV18 and TRBJ2-2; D might be TRBD2 (6 bases). The germline V gene encodes CDR1 KGHSH and CDR2 LQKENI. The CDR3 loop spans 14 amino acids. The germline V and J ends were trimmed by 5 bases and 2 bases, with 9 bases remaining between them. CDR3 amino acids: CASSSGLNTGELFF. In DNA, the CDR3 is TGTGCCAGCTCATCCGGACTAAACACCGGGGAGCTGTTTTTT.

The genes are TRBV28 and TRBJ1-2, with 8 bases that match TRBD1. The junction had 22 bases not matched to a gene; V was cut back by 8 bases and J by 8 bases. The CDR3 loop spans 17 amino acids. CDR1 and CDR2 (germline): MDHEN, SYDVKM. CDR3 DNA: TGTGCCAGCTACGGAAAGGGGCAGGGGGCCCGAGTTGGGGGCTACACCTTC. Encoded protein: CASYGKGQGARVGGYTF.

The chain carries TRBV24-1 and TRBJ2-1; D ambiguous. CDR1 and CDR2 from the germline V gene are KGHDR and SFDVKD. This CDR3 region has 15 residues. Trimming took off 3 bases at V and 5 bases at J, with 13 bases between the two ends. This chain's CDR3 is CATSDQSHQNNEQFF. The CDR3 nucleotides read TGTGCCACCAGTGATCAATCTCACCAGAACAATGAGCAGTTCTTC.